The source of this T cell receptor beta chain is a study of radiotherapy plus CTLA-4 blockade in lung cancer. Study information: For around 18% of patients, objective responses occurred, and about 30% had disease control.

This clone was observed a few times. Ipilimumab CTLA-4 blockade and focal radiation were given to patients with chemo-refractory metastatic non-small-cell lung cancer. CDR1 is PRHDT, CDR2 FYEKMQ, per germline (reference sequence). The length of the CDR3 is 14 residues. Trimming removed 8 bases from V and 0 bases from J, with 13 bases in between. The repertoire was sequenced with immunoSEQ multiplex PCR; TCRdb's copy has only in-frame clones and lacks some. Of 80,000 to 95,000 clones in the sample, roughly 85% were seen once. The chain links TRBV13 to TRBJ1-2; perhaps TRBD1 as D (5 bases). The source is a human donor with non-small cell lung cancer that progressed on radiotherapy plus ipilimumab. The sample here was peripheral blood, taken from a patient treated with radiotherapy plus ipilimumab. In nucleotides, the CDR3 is TGTGCCAGCTCCCTGGGCAGGGCTAACTATGGCTACACCTTC. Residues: CASSLGRANYGYTF.